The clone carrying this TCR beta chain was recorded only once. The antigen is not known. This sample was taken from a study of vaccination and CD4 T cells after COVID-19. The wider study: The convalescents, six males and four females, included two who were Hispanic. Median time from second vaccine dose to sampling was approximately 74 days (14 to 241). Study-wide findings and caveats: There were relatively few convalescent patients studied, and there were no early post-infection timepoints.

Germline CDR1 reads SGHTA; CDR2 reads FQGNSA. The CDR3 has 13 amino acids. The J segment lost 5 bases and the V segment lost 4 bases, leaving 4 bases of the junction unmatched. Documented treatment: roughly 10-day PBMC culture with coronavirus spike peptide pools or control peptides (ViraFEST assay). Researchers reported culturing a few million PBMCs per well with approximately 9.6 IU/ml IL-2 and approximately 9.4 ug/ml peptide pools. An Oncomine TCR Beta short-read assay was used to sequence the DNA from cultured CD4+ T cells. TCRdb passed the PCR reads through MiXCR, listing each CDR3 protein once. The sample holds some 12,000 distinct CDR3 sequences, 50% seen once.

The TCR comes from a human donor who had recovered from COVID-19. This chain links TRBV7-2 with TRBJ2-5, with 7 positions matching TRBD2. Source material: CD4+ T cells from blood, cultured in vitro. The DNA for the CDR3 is TGTGCCAGCAGCTGGCAAGCGGGGGAGACCCAGTACTTC. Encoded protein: CASSWQAGETQYF.